This T cell receptor (beta chain) was captured by sequencing in a study of T cell repertoires in cytomegalovirus infection (dated by TCRdb to about 2019). Regarding the research as a whole: Donor HLA type was relevant to the analysis, as public TCR beta signatures indicated carriage of CMV infection together with the matching HLA type. Summary of the overall study and its limitations: In the ex vivo response, HLA-C-restricted CMV-specific TCR beta clonotypes were dominant, and in two of eight donors the single most frequent clonotype came from this HLA-C-restricted group. Carriers of CMV infection plus the relevant HLA type were discriminated by the cumulative frequency of public TCR beta family members in the study cohort and in an independent roughly 370-donor cohort.

The CDR3 runs 14 residues from the cysteine to the phenylalanine. Kept here is only the CDR3 DNA, which spans 42 bases and is read in frame from base 1. The germline V and J ends show losses of 6 bases and 5 bases respectively, and no gene match explains 10 bases of the junction. The germline V gene (reference sequence) yields DFQATT for CDR1 and SNEGSKA for CDR2. Sequencer: Illumina HiSeq 1500. Through fastp at Q25 and MiXCR, TCRdb rebuilt clones from the public reads, retaining in-frame beta chains. Each entry is one CDR3 protein sequence, shown with its most common DNA and genes. Present in this sample are 740,000 or so distinct CDR3 sequences, approximately 34% of which were seen just once. The top ten clones comprise about 2.8% of the sample. With regard to this clonotype: The antigen it recognizes is unknown. No base quality values were provided; no much bigger clone lies one nucleotide off.

The clonotype comes from a human donor in good health (CMV status not recorded). Some clones in this sample may be carry-over from other donors' samples. Sequencing used PBMCs. Recombination joined TRBV20-1 with TRBJ2-5, and TRBD2 aligns with 9 junction nucleotides. The DNA reads TGCAGTGCGTTCGAGCGGGGGGCCACGGAGACCCAGTACTTC. Translation gives CSAFERGATETQYF.